This T cell receptor (beta chain) was observed in a study of cytomegalovirus exposure and HLA in healthy donors. This CDR3 comprises 13 residues. From germline, CDR1 is GTSNPN and CDR2 SVGIG (reference sequence). With V trimmed by 2 bases and J by 4 bases, 1 base remained unmatched. The primer mix had 60 Vbeta and 13 Jbeta primers. Clones were read by immunoSEQ multiplex PCR, and TCRdb kept only the in-frame ones, dropping some. This table has under 200,000 clones, roughly four fifths appearing once. A note on this clone: Other DNA variants within this sample encode the same CDR3.

This TCR derives from a woman aged 50 to 60 in good health and CMV-seronegative. This chain joins TRBV30 and TRBJ2-3; 9 bases fit TRBD2. Sample: PBMCs. The CDR3 reads CAWSSGRPDTQYF. CDR3 DNA sequence: TGTGCCTGGAGTAGCGGGAGGCCAGATACGCAGTATTTT. The variable domain in full, with the rest retrieved from reference TRBV30 and TRBJ2-3, is SQTIHQWPATLVQPVGSPLSLECTVEGTSNPNLYWYRQAAGRGLQLLFYSVGIGQISSEVPQNLSASRPQDRQFILSSKKLLLSDSGFYLCAWSSGRPDTQYFGPGTRLTVL.